The source of this TCR beta chain is a study of blood T cell repertoires in COVID-19. This clone has just one count. Residents of about 25 US areas, aged roughly 18 to 95 years, made up the participants. In Cohort 3, a recovered donor had either two negative PCRs, clearance, or symptom resolution. TCRdb keeps only in-frame clones here, not all; method: immunoSEQ multiplex PCR. The profile shows under 250,000 clones, about four fifths of them singletons. This TCR was sampled from an older woman who had recovered from COVID-19. The sequenced material came from PBMCs or T cells enriched from blood (not recorded which).

The CDR3 coding sequence is TGTGCCAGCAGCAGACAGGGGGGGATGAACACTGAAGCTTTCTTT. Amino acid sequence: CASSRQGGMNTEAFF. The chain uses TRBV5-4 and TRBJ1-1, with 9 bases that match TRBD1. The CDR3 totals 15 residues. From germline, CDR1 is SGHNT and CDR2 YYREEE (reference sequence). J gave up 0 bases and V 4 bases, and 4 bases lay outside the gene matches. Full variable domain (remainder filled in from reference TRBV5-4 and TRBJ1-1): ETGVTQSPTHLIKTRGQQVTLRCSSQSGHNTVSWYQQALGQGPQFIFQYYREEENGRGNFPPRFSGLQFPNYSSELNVNALELDDSALYLCASSRQGGMNTEAFFGQGTRLTVV.